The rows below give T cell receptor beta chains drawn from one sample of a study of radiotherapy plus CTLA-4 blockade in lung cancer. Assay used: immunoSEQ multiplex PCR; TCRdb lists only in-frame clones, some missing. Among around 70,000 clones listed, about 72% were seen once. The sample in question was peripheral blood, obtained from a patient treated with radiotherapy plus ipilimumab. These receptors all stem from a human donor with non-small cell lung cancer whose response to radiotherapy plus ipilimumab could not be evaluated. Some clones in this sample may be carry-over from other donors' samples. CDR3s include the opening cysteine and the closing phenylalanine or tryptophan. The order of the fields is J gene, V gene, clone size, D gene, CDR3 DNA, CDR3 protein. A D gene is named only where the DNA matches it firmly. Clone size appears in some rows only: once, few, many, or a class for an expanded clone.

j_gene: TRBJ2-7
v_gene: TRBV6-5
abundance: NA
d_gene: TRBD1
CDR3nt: TGTGCCAGCAGTTACTCCCGGGACAGGGCTGACGAGCAGTACTTC
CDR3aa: CASSYSRDRADEQYF

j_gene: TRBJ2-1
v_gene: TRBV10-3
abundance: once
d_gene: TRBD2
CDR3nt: TGTGCCATCTCCCGGGGACTAGCGGGGCCCAATGAGCAGTTCTTC
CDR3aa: CAISRGLAGPNEQFF

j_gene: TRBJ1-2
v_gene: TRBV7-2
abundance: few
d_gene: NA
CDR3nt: TGTGCCAGCAGCTTGCCCGTGGGGGGTGGCTACACCTTC
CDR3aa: CASSLPVGGGYTF

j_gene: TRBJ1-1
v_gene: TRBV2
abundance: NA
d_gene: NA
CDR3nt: TGTGCCAGCAGTGAAGGCGGGGGGCGCGACACTGAAGCTTTCTTT
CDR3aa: CASSEGGGRDTEAFF

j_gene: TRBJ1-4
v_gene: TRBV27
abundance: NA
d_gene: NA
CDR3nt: TGTGCCAGCAGTTTTATCCCAGTAGAAAAACTGTTTTTT
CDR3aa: CASSFIPVEKLFF

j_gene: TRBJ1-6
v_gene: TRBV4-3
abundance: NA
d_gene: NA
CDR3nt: TGCGCCAGCAGCCAAGATGAGTATGATAATTCACCCCTCCACTTT
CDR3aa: CASSQDEYDNSPLHF

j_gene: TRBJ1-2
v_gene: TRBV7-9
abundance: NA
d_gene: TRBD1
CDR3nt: TGTGCCAGCAGCGGGGGACAGGACTTCTATGGCTACACCTTC
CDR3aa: CASSGGQDFYGYTF

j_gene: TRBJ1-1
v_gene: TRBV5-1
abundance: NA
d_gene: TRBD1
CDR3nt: TGCGCCTGCCGCCAGGGGGCAACGAACACTGAAGCTTTCTTT
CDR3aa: CACRQGATNTEAFF

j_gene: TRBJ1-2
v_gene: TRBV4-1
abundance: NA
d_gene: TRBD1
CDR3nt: TGCGCCAGCAGCCAAGAACAGGGCAGGGGGGTGGGCTACACCTTC
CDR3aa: CASSQEQGRGVGYTF

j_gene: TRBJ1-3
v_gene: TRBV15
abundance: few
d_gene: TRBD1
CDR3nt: TGTGCCACCAGCAGAGACGGGACAGACGGAAACACCATATATTTT
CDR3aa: CATSRDGTDGNTIYF

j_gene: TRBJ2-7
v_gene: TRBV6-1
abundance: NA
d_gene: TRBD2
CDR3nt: TGTGCCAGCAGTGATAACGGGGGGTACGAGCAGTACTTC
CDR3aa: CASSDNGGYEQYF

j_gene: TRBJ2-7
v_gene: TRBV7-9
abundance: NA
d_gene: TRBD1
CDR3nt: TGTGCCAGCAGCCCTGACAGGGGCCTCCTCTACGAGCAGTACTTC
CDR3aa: CASSPDRGLLYEQYF

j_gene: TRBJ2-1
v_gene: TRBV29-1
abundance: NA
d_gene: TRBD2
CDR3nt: TGCAGCGTCCAGCGGGGGAGGAATGAGCAGTTCTTC
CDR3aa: CSVQRGRNEQFF

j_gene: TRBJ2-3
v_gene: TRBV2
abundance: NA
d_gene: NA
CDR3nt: TGTGCCAGCAGTGATCTCCGGGGGGCTTATACGCAGTATTTT
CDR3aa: CASSDLRGAYTQYF

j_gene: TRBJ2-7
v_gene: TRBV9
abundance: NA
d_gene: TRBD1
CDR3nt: TGTGCCAGCAGCGCCTCCGGGACAGGGATTTACGAGCAGTACTTC
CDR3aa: CASSASGTGIYEQYF

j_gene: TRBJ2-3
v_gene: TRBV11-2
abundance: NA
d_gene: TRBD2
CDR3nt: TGTGCCAGCAGCCGATATTTGACCAGGACTAGCAATCCCACAGATACGCAGTATTTT
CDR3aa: CASSRYLTRTSNPTDTQYF

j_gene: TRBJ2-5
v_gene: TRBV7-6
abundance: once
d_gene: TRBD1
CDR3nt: TGTGCCAGCAAAACGACAGGGCAAGAGACCCAGTACTTC
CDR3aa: CASKTTGQETQYF

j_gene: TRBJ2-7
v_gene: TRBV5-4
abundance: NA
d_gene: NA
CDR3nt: TGTGCCAGCAGCTTGGGGGACACCTACGAGCAGTACTTC
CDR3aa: CASSLGDTYEQYF

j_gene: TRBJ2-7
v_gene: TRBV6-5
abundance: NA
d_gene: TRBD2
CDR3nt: TGTGCCAGCAGTAGTAGCGGGGGGGATTACGAGCAGTACTTC
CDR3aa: CASSSSGGDYEQYF

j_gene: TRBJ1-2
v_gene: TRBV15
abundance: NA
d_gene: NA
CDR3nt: TGTGCCGCCCGCCAGGATAACTATGGCTACACCTTC
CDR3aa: CAARQDNYGYTF

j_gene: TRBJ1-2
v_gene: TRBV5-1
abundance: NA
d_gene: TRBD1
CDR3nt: TGCGCCAGCAGCCCCGGACAGGGGGCGGGTGGCTACACCTTC
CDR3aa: CASSPGQGAGGYTF

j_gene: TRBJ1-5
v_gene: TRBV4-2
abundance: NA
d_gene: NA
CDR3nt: TGTGCCAGCAGCCATTCAGGGAATCAGCCCCAGCATTTT
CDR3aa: CASSHSGNQPQHF

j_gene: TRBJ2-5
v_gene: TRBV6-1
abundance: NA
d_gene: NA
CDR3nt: TGTGCCAGCAGTGCCCCAGGGAGGGAGACCCAGTACTTC
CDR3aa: CASSAPGRETQYF

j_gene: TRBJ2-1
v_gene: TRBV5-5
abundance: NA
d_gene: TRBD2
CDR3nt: TGTGCCAGCAGCCCGGGCGGGGGGGCTGTCAATGAGCAGTTCTTC
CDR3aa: CASSPGGGAVNEQFF

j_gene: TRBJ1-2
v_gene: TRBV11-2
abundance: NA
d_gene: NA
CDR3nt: TGTGCCAGCAGCTTAGGGACACCTGGCTACACCTTC
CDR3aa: CASSLGTPGYTF

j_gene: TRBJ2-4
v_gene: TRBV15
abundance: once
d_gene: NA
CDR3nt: TGTGCCACCAGCAGAGATCTTCGCGGAGCCAAAAACATTCAGTACTTC
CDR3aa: CATSRDLRGAKNIQYF

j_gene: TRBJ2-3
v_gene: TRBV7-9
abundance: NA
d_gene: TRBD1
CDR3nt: TGTGCCAGCAGCCCAGGGGGATCAGATACGCAGTATTTT
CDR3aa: CASSPGGSDTQYF

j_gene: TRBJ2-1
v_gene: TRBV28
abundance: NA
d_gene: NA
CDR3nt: TGTGCCAGCAGTACCCCGGTCAGGTTTAATGAGCAGTTCTTC
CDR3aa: CASSTPVRFNEQFF

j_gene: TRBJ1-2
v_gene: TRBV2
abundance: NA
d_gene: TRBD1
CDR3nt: TGTGCCAGCAGTGCGAAACAGGGGTATGGCTACACCTTC
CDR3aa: CASSAKQGYGYTF

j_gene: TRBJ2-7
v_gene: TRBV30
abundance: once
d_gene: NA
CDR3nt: TGTGCCTGGAGCCAGCAAGAAGGGGCGAGCTACGAGCAGTACTTC
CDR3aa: CAWSQQEGASYEQYF

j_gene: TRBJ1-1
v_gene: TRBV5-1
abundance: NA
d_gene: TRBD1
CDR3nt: TGCGCCAGCAGCTTTACACAGGGGTCGCTTAACTCTGAAGCTTTCTTT
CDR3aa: CASSFTQGSLNSEAFF

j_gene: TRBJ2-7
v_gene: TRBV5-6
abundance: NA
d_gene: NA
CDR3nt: TGTGCCAGCAGCTTGGGGCAGGGGACCGAGCAGTACTTC
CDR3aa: CASSLGQGTEQYF

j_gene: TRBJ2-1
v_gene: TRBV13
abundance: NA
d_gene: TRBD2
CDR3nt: TGTGCCAGCAGTTATCGAGCCAGCGGGGGGTACAATGAGCAGTTCTTC
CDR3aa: CASSYRASGGYNEQFF

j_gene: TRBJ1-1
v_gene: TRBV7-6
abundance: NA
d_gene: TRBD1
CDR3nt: TGTGCCAGCAGCGTGACAGGGTCGAGCACTGAAGCTTTCTTT
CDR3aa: CASSVTGSSTEAFF

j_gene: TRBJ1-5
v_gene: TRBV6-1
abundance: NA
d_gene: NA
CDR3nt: TGTGCCAGCAGCGCGCAGGGGTTTAGCAATCAGCCCCAGCATTTT
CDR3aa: CASSAQGFSNQPQHF

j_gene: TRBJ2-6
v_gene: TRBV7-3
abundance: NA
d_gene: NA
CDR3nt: TGTGCCAGCAGCCCGAGGTGGGGGTCGGGGGCTGGGGCCAACGTCCTGACTTTC
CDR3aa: CASSPRWGSGAGANVLTF

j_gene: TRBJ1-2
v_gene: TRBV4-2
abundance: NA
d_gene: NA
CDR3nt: TGTGCCAGCAGCCAAGGGGGCCGTCGGCCACCCTATGGCTACACCTTC
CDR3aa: CASSQGGRRPPYGYTF

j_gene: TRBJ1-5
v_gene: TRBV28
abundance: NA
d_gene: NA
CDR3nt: TGTGCCAGCAGTTCCACATCCGGCCGGGTGAGCAATCAGCCCCAGCATTTT
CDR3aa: CASSSTSGRVSNQPQHF

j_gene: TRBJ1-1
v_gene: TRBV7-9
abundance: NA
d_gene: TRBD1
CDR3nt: TGTGCCAGCAGCCCCCAGGACAGGGGACAGAACACTGAAGCTTTCTTT
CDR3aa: CASSPQDRGQNTEAFF

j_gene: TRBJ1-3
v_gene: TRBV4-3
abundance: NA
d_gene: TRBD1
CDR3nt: TGCGCCAGCAGCCAGACCGGACAGGGTTCCAGCTCTGGAAACACCATATATTTT
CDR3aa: CASSQTGQGSSSGNTIYF

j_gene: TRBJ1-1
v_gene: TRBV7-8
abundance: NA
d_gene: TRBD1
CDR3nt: TGTGCCAGCAGCCGGGGACAGGGGAACACTGAAGCTTTCTTT
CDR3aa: CASSRGQGNTEAFF

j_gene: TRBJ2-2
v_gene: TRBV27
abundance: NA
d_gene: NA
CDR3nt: TGTGCCAGCAGTTTCAACAGATACACCGGGGAGCTGTTTTTT
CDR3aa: CASSFNRYTGELFF

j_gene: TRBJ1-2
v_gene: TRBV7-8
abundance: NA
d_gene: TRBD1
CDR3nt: TGTGCCAGCAGCCCGCCGGGACAGGGGGCCGGCGGCTACACCTTC
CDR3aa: CASSPPGQGAGGYTF

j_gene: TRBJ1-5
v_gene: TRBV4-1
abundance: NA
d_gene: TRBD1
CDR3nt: TGCGCCAGCAGCCAAGGGGGACAGAGCAATCAGCCCCAGCATTTT
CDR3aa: CASSQGGQSNQPQHF

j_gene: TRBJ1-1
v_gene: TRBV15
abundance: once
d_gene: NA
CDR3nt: TGTGCCACCAGCAGAGATCGGTTGAACACTGAAGCTTTCTTT
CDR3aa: CATSRDRLNTEAFF